These 30 T cell receptor beta chains came from one sample sequenced in a study of blood T cell repertoires in COVID-19. Data came from immunoSEQ multiplex PCR; TCRdb stores just in-frame clones and leaves some out. The sample lists hundreds of thousands of clones, roughly 87% seen once, with 2% to 2.5% in the top ten. The sample was peripheral blood. These receptors were collected from a woman aged 45-60 years who had recovered from COVID-19.

The J gene is TRBJ1-6, the V gene TRBV7-9; 8 bases agree with TRBD1. The CDR3 has 15 residues. V was pared by 5 bases and J by 6 bases, with 6 bases of the junction left unmatched. Looked up from germline, CDR1 is SEHNR and CDR2 is FQNEAQ (reference sequence). CDR3 nucleotides: TGTGCCAGCAGCCCTCCCGGACAGGGTAATTCACCCCTCCACTTT. Translation: CASSPPGQGNSPLHF.

This sequence joins TRBV28 and TRBJ1-4; a possible D gene is TRBD1 (6 bases). CDR3 length: 13 residues. Deletions cut 8 bases from V and 0 bases from J, with 7 bases between. Germline lookup yields CDR1 MDHEN and CDR2 SYDVKM. CDR3 protein: CASWTATNEKLFF. CDR3 nucleotides: TGTGCCAGCTGGACAGCAACTAATGAAAAACTGTTTTTT. Together with reference TRBV28 and TRBJ1-4, the CDR3 gives the full variable domain: DVKVTQSSRYLVKRTGEKVFLECVQDMDHENMFWYRQDPGLGLRLIYFSYDVKMKEKGDIPEGYSVSREKKERFSLILESASTNQTSMYLCASWTATNEKLFFGSGTQLSVL.

V gene TRBV9 combines with J gene TRBJ1-6, with 9 bases identical to TRBD1. This CDR3 comprises 17 residues. Germline V CDR1 and CDR2: SGDLS, YYNGEE. J gave up 3 bases and V 0 bases, and 4 bases lay outside the gene matches. Here the CDR3 reads CASSVGGQGIYNSPLHF. Written as DNA, the CDR3 is TGTGCCAGCAGCGTAGGAGGACAGGGGATCTATAATTCACCCCTCCACTTT.

V gene TRBV28 combines with J gene TRBJ1-3; D is possibly TRBD1 (5 bases). V shed 2 bases and J shed 0 bases, with 14 bases lying between them. The CDR3 totals 17 residues. Germline-derived CDR1 and CDR2 are MDHEN and SYDVKM. DNA for the CDR3: TGTGCCAGCAGTTTACTTTCTCAGGGCCCCTCTGGAAACACCATATATTTT. Amino acids: CASSLLSQGPSGNTIYF.

The chain recombines TRBV19 with TRBJ2-7, with D possibly being TRBD2 (6 bases). Germline loops: CDR1 LNHDA, CDR2 SQIVND (reference sequence). The CDR3 has 15 amino acids. V dropped 4 bases and J dropped 3 bases, with 16 bases sitting between them. CDR3 nucleotides: TGTGCCAGTAGTAGGCGGGACTCCGCCGGCTACGAGCAGTACTTC. It codes for CASSRRDSAGYEQYF.

The rearrangement links TRBV7-2 to TRBJ2-1, with D maybe TRBD1 (6 bases). Trimming left V 1 base short and J 4 bases short, with 14 bases between. The CDR3 covers 16 residues. The germline V gene encodes CDR1 SGHTA and CDR2 FQGNSA. The CDR3 nucleotides read TGTGCCAGCAGCTTAGGGGCCGGGACATATTACAATGAGCAGTTCTTC. It is translated as CASSLGAGTYYNEQFF. Complete variable domain (other parts from reference TRBV7-2 and TRBJ2-1): GAGVSQSPSNKVTEKGKDVELRCDPISGHTALYWYRQSLGQGLEFLIYFQGNSAPDKSGLPSDRFSAERTGGSVSTLTIQRTQQEDSAVYLCASSLGAGTYYNEQFFGPGTRLTVL.

The count of this clone is one. Here the CDR3 reads CASSPQAGGSGSGYTF. In nucleotides, the CDR3 is TGTGCCAGCAGCCCCCAAGCAGGGGGCTCGGGGTCCGGCTACACCTTC. The chain has TRBV7-3 and TRBJ1-2, with TRBD1 matching 8 bases. CDR1 and CDR2 (germline): SGHTA, FQGTGA. Losses at the gene ends were 5 bases for V and 8 bases for J; bases not matched to a gene: 16. The CDR3 spans 16 residues.

V usage is TRBV6-1 and J usage is TRBJ1-3; TRBD1 matches 8 bases. This CDR3 spans 16 amino acids. Germline CDR1 reads MNHNS; CDR2 reads SASEGT. The V and J ends lost 0 bases and 2 bases, in that order; junction bases with no gene match: 3. The CDR3, as DNA: TGTGCCAGCAGTGAAGCGGACAGGGTAGCTGGAAACACCATATATTTT. Amino acid sequence: CASSEADRVAGNTIYF.

The rearrangement links TRBV2 to TRBJ2-7; the D gene is possibly TRBD2 (5 bases). V was trimmed by 6 bases and J by 0 bases, leaving 12 bases between them. The CDR3 has 14 amino acids. Per the germline V gene, CDR1 is SNHLY and CDR2 is FYNNEI. The CDR3 DNA sequence: TGTGCCAGCAGGAGGGAGCCTAGCTCCTACGAGCAGTACTTC. Amino acids: CASRREPSSYEQYF.

The V and J genes are TRBV6-5 and TRBJ2-7, with 7 bases identical to TRBD2. The germline V gene has CDR1 MNHEY and CDR2 SVGAGI. Trimming at V came to 5 bases and at J to 5 bases, leaving 9 bases not matched to a gene. The CDR3 extends over 14 amino acids. The CDR3 sequence: CASSRLAGVDEQYF. The CDR3 region has the DNA TGTGCCAGCAGTCGTCTCGCGGGGGTTGACGAGCAGTACTTC.

The chain has TRBV28 and TRBJ2-7, with unresolved D. Between the trimmed V and J ends, which lost 6 bases and 0 bases, there was a span of 12 bases. This CDR3 contains 14 residues. Germline V gene lookup returns CDR1 MDHEN and CDR2 SYDVKM. As DNA, the CDR3 is TGTGCCAGCAGCCTTACCCTATCCTCCTACGAGCAGTACTTC. This gives the protein CASSLTLSSYEQYF.

This clone was recorded a few times. The chain combines TRBV7-8 with TRBJ1-2, with a tentative D call TRBD1 (5 bases). V was pared by 1 base and J by 3 bases, with 6 bases between. CDR1 and CDR2 from the germline V gene are SGHVS and FQNEAQ. The CDR3 spans 13 residues. CDR3 sequence (DNA): TGTGCCAGCAGCTTAGAGGGGTACTATGGCTACACCTTC. Translating it yields CASSLEGYYGYTF.

This clone was recorded once. This sequence joins TRBV7-3 and TRBJ1-2; D not resolved. Per the germline V gene, CDR1 is SGHTA and CDR2 is FQGTGA. Trimming cost V 1 base and J 6 bases, with 12 bases left between them. The length of the CDR3 is 14 residues. The chain's CDR3 is CASSLSGVADGYTF. The CDR3 DNA reads TGTGCCAGCAGCTTAAGCGGAGTTGCTGATGGCTACACCTTC.

The gene calls are TRBV24-1 and TRBJ1-5; TRBD1 matches 9 bases. This CDR3 region has 17 residues. CDR1 is KGHDR, CDR2 SFDVKD, per germline. V was pared by 5 bases and J by 5 bases, with 12 bases of the junction left unmatched. CDR3 nucleotide sequence: TGTGCCACCAGTGCAGGGACAGGGACCTTTAGGGATCAGCCCCAGCATTTT. Amino acids: CATSAGTGTFRDQPQHF.

J is TRBJ1-4 and V is TRBV5-5; possibly TRBD1 for D (6 bases). This CDR3 is 16 amino acids long. The germline CDR1 and CDR2 sequences are SGHKS and YYEKEE (reference sequence). The V end was cut by 3 bases, the J end by 7 bases, with 19 bases between. The CDR3 sequence is CASSSSPGHLLEKLFF. The DNA for the CDR3 is TGTGCCAGCAGCTCCTCTCCGGGACACCTACTTGAAAAACTGTTTTTT.

The CDR3 region has the DNA TGTGCCAGCTCCCCAAGACTCGGCAATGAGCAGTTCTTC. This translates into CASSPRLGNEQFF. This chain connects TRBV18 to TRBJ2-1; D gene ambiguous. Trimming removed 6 bases at V and 6 bases at J, with 12 bases between. Per germline, CDR1 KGHSH and CDR2 LQKENI. The CDR3 loop spans 13 amino acids.

For this clone: The same CDR3 also results from other DNA sequences found in this sample. This rearrangement joins TRBV10-3 to TRBJ1-2, with a possible D match to TRBD1 (6 bases). Germline V gene data show CDR1 as ENHRY and CDR2 as SYGVKD. The CDR3 sequence is 14 residues long. V was cut by 0 bases and J by 1 base, with 6 bases left in between. CDR3 protein: CAISESGGNYGYTF. The CDR3 DNA sequence: TGTGCCATCAGTGAGTCAGGGGGTAACTATGGCTACACCTTC.

This chain uses TRBV18 with TRBJ2-1; tentatively, D is TRBD1 (5 bases). Trimming left V 4 bases short and J 4 bases short, with 8 bases between. The CDR3 is 13 amino acids. CDR1 is KGHSH and CDR2 is LQKENI in the germline V gene. The CDR3 bases are TGTGCCAGCTCACGGGGCGGATACAATGAGCAGTTCTTC. As protein: CASSRGGYNEQFF.

V and J are TRBV15 and TRBJ1-1; the D gene is possibly TRBD1 (6 bases). V lost 0 bases to trimming and J lost 0 bases, with 8 bases between them. The CDR3 extends over 15 amino acids. CDR1 and CDR2 (germline): LNHNV, YYDKDF (reference sequence). CDR3 amino acids: CATSRETGMNTEAFF. The CDR3 coding sequence is TGTGCCACCAGCAGAGAGACAGGTATGAACACTGAAGCTTTCTTT.

The rearrangement links TRBV6-5 to TRBJ2-7; 11 bases fit TRBD2. Unmatched junction bases numbered 13, after V lost 6 bases and J lost 9 bases. The CDR3 covers 15 residues. Germline V gives CDR1 MNHEY, CDR2 SVGAGI. DNA for the CDR3: TGTGCCAGCAGGACGGGTATAGCGGGAGGGGCGGGGCAGTACTTC. Translating it yields CASRTGIAGGAGQYF.

V is TRBV19 and J is TRBJ2-2; D might be TRBD1 (7 bases). The V end lost 5 bases, the J end lost 4 bases, and 14 bases lay between the germline ends. Germline CDR1 LNHDA, CDR2 SQIVND (reference sequence). The CDR3 has 15 amino acids. CDR3 amino acids: CASSHRQGGTGELFF. As DNA, the CDR3 is TGTGCCAGTAGTCATCGACAGGGAGGCACCGGGGAGCTGTTTTTT. Combining the CDR3 with reference TRBV19 and TRBJ2-2 gives the whole variable domain DGGITQSPKYLFRKEGQNVTLSCEQNLNHDAMYWYRQDPGQGLRLIYYSQIVNDFQKGDIAEGYSVSREKKESFPLTVTSAQKNPTAFYLCASSHRQGGTGELFFGEGSRLTVL.

The chain carries TRBV11-2 and TRBJ1-2, with a possible D match to TRBD1 (6 bases). The ends were cut back, 0 bases at V and 4 bases at J, with 9 bases in the middle. The length of the CDR3 is 14 residues. The V gene's germline CDR1 is SGHAT and CDR2 FQNNGV. The CDR3 sequence: CASSLDLDSYGYTF. The CDR3 DNA sequence: TGTGCCAGCAGCTTAGACCTGGACAGCTATGGCTACACCTTC.

This clone was seen only a few times. The gene calls are TRBV9 and TRBJ1-2; D is undetermined. V dropped 0 bases and J dropped 8 bases, with 17 bases sitting between them. CDR3 length equals 15 residues. The germline V gene has CDR1 SGDLS and CDR2 YYNGEE. CDR3 protein: CASSVGSISTRGYTF. Written as DNA, the CDR3 is TGTGCCAGCAGCGTAGGGAGTATTTCGACGAGGGGCTACACCTTC.

This chain uses TRBV3-1 (or the pseudogene TRBV3-2) with TRBJ2-1, with TRBD2 matching over 8 bases. Germline trimming cut 6 bases from V and 7 bases from J; bases unmatched to any gene: 8. The CDR3 contains 14 residues. The germline CDR1 and CDR2 sequences are LGHDT and YNNKEL (reference sequence). This CDR3 is CASRPTGGVNEQFF. The CDR3 coding sequence is TGTGCCAGCAGGCCGACGGGAGGGGTTAATGAGCAGTTCTTC.

The chain uses TRBV5-4 and TRBJ2-3; 9 positions agree with TRBD1. Germline CDR1 and CDR2: SGHNT and YYREEE (reference sequence). CDR3 length equals 15 residues. V lost 0 bases and J lost 3; bases outside the gene matches: 2. DNA for the CDR3: TGTGCCAGCAGCTTGGGGGACAGGGCGACAGATACGCAGTATTTT. It encodes CASSLGDRATDTQYF. The full variable domain, completed using reference TRBV5-4 and TRBJ2-3, is ETGVTQSPTHLIKTRGQQVTLRCSSQSGHNTVSWYQQALGQGPQFIFQYYREEENGRGNFPPRFSGLQFPNYSSELNVNALELDDSALYLCASSLGDRATDTQYFGPGTRLTVL.

The V gene is TRBV5-1, the J gene TRBJ2-3; D is possibly TRBD1 (7 bases). The V and J ends lost 0 bases and 2 bases respectively, with 13 bases between them. CDR3 size: 16 residues. From germline, CDR1 is SGHRS and CDR2 YFSETQ. The CDR3 sequence is CASSLEQGGPTDTQYF. Here the CDR3 DNA reads TGCGCCAGCAGCTTGGAGCAGGGGGGACCCACAGATACGCAGTATTTT.

The chain's CDR3 is CASSYTMGYNQPQHF. CDR3 bases: TGTGCCAGCAGTTACACCATGGGCTACAATCAGCCCCAGCATTTT. This chain joins TRBV27 and TRBJ1-5; D gene ambiguous. V was clipped by 4 bases and J by 3 bases, with 13 bases between them. The CDR3 length is 15 residues. Germline CDR1 MNHEY, CDR2 SMNVEV (reference sequence).

The chain links TRBV19 to TRBJ2-3; TRBD2 matches at 7 bases. The germline gives CDR1 LNHDA, CDR2 SQIVND (reference sequence). V was pared by 7 bases and J by 2 bases, with 6 bases of the junction left unmatched. The CDR3 is 14 residues long. The chain's CDR3 is CASKQRGLTDTQYF. DNA of the CDR3: TGTGCCAGTAAGCAGCGGGGACTCACAGATACGCAGTATTTT.

The chain combines TRBV4-3 with TRBJ2-7; no clear D gene. The CDR3 is 14 amino acids. In germline, CDR1 is LGHNA, CDR2 YSLEER. V was clipped by 0 bases and J by 5 bases, with 11 bases between them. The CDR3 nucleotides read TGCGCCAGCAGCCAAGAAATCATAGCCAACGAGCAGTACTTC. Translating gives CASSQEIIANEQYF.

The chain joins TRBV7-3 to TRBJ1-1; tentatively, D is TRBD1 (6 bases). The V gene's germline CDR1 is SGHTA and CDR2 FQGTGA. The CDR3 spans 13 residues. V dropped 4 bases and J dropped 6 bases, with 12 bases sitting between them. The CDR3 loop reads CASSSSEGAEAFF. The CDR3 DNA sequence: TGTGCCAGCAGCTCTTCTGAGGGGGCTGAAGCTTTCTTT.